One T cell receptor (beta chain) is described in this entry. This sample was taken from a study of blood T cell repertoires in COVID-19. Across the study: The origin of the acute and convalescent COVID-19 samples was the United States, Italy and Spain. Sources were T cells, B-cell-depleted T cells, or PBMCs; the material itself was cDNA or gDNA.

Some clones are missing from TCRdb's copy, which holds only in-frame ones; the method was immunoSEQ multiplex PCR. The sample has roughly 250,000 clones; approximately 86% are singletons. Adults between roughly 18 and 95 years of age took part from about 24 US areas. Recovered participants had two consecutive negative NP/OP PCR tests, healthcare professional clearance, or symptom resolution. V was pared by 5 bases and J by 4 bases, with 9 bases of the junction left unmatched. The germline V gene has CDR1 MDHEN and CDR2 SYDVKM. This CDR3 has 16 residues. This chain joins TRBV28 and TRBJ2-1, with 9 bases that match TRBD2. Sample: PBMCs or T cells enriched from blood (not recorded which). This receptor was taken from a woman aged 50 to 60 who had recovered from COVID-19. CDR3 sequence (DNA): TGTGCCAGCAGTCAATCAGCGGGAGGCCCGTACAATGAGCAGTTCTTC. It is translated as CASSQSAGGPYNEQFF.